The 20 T cell receptor beta chains below all came from one sample that was sequenced in a study of blood T cells in healthy people across ages. The second PCR ran about 6 to 12 cycles with a sample-barcoded 5' primer and J-beta primers. In TCRdb, the 5' RACE reads were re-called with MiXCR into one record per CDR3 protein. The repertoire consists of some 1.7 million distinct CDR3 sequences, with 25% to 30% occurring once and the leading ten covering approximately 7.7%. Sequencing was performed on blood. The receptors were sampled from a woman aged 25 to 39 in good health.

Only a few counts were recorded for this clonotype. This chain connects TRBV7-2 to TRBJ2-7; D unresolved. Germline CDR1 and CDR2: SGHTA and FQGNSA. CDR3 length: 13 residues. The V end was cut by 4 bases, the J end by 5 bases, with 12 bases between. CDR3 residues: CASSSIRFNEQYF. CDR3 DNA: TGTGCCAGCAGCTCCATACGGTTCAACGAGCAGTACTTC.

V and J are TRBV12-3 or TRBV12-4 and TRBJ1-1; 10 bases agree with TRBD1. CDR3 length equals 20 residues. J gave up 0 bases and V 6 bases, and 19 bases lay outside the gene matches. In DNA form, the CDR3 reads TGTGCCAGCAGCATGCCGGGACAGGGGAGCATGGAGCTCATGAACACTGAAGCTTTCTTT. Encoded protein: CASSMPGQGSMELMNTEAFF.

This clonotype was counted only a few times. The chain joins TRBV10-1 to TRBJ2-7, with no clear D. In germline, CDR1 is WNHNN, CDR2 SYGVQD (reference sequence). With 6 bases removed from V and 7 bases from J, the gap between germline ends came to 22 bases. CDR3 length equals 15 residues. Written as DNA, the CDR3 is TGCGCCAGCAGCGGATCGTCAGGCCTTTCTAGGGAGCAGTACTTC. Protein sequence: CASSGSSGLSREQYF.

This clonotype came up many times. This sequence joins TRBV4-1 and TRBJ2-3; TRBD2 aligns across 8 bases. Germline V gene lookup returns CDR1 MGHRA and CDR2 YSYEKL. This CDR3 has 16 residues. J gave up 2 bases and V 4 bases, and 8 bases lay outside the gene matches. The CDR3 region is CASSLVAGRTTDTQYF. In nucleotides, the CDR3 is TGCGCCAGCAGCCTCGTAGCGGGACGCACCACAGATACGCAGTATTTT.

The rearrangement links TRBV10-3 to TRBJ2-7, with D perhaps matching TRBD1 (6 bases). The germline V gene has CDR1 ENHRY and CDR2 SYGVKD. Deletions cut 7 bases from V and 2 bases from J, with 12 bases between. The CDR3 totals 13 residues. The CDR3 DNA sequence: TGTGCCATCATGGACAGCCTTACCTACGAGCAGTACTTC. Translated, it gives CAIMDSLTYEQYF.

This clonotype was detected once. The chain joins TRBV5-1 to TRBJ1-1, with 8 bases aligning to TRBD1. The V segment lost 3 bases and the J segment 6 bases; nucleotides outside the gene matches: 7. The CDR3 length is 14 residues. CDR1 and CDR2 (germline): SGHRS, YFSETQ. In DNA, the CDR3 is TGCGCCAGCAGCTCGAGACAGGGGCAGCCTGAAGCTTTCTTT. This sequence encodes CASSSRQGQPEAFF.

Details on this clonotype: This may come from a read error, since a much larger clone is one base off. CDR3 nucleotide sequence: TGCGCCAGCAGCCGGGGACACTCAGGAGAGACCCAGTACTTC. Its translation: CASSRGHSGETQYF. V is TRBV5-1 and J is TRBJ2-7; weak D call: TRBD1 (6 bases). The end of the DNA aligns better with TRBJ2-5, so the J call may be wrong. CDR3 length: 14 amino acids. Germline V gives CDR1 SGHRS, CDR2 YFSETQ.

This clonotype was detected only a few times. The chain has TRBV5-1 and TRBJ2-7, with D unclear. V was clipped by 4 bases and J by 5 bases, with 16 bases between them. The CDR3 sequence is 14 residues long. CDR1 is SGHRS, CDR2 YFSETQ, per germline. CDR3 amino acids: CASSPKDEFDEQYF. The CDR3 coding sequence is TGCGCCAGCAGCCCGAAGGACGAGTTCGACGAGCAGTACTTC.

This clonotype was recorded only once. V usage is TRBV25-1 and J usage is TRBJ2-3, with D tentatively TRBD1 (5 bases). Deletions cut 2 bases from V and 2 bases from J, with 11 bases between. The CDR3 runs to 15 residues. Germline loops: CDR1 MGHDK, CDR2 SYGVNS. The CDR3 loop is CASSERGRITDTQYF. The CDR3 DNA reads as TGTGCCAGCAGTGAAAGGGGCAGGATCACAGATACGCAGTATTTT.

Concerning this clonotype itself: This could be a read error, since a much larger clone is one nucleotide away. The chain recombines TRBV5-1 with TRBJ2-1; 11 nucleotides align to TRBD2. The CDR3 contains 18 residues. CDR1 is SGHRS and CDR2 is YFSETQ in the germline V gene. The CDR3 spells CASSLSSGGPSSYNERFF. CDR3 DNA sequence: TGCGCCAGCAGCTTGTCTAGCGGGGGGCCCAGCTCCTACAATGAGCGGTTCTTC.

The chain recombines TRBV29-1 with TRBJ1-3; D may be TRBD1 (5 bases). The CDR3 runs to 13 residues. Trimming took 4 bases from V and 2 from J, leaving 9 bases between them. Germline V gene data show CDR1 as SQVTM and CDR2 as ANQGSEA. CDR3: CSVGQPPGNTIYF. CDR3 DNA: TGCAGCGTTGGACAGCCCCCTGGAAACACCATATATTTT.

This clonotype was detected only a few times. The gene calls are TRBV29-1 and TRBJ2-2; no clear D gene. Per germline, CDR1 SQVTM and CDR2 ANQGSEA. This CDR3 has 12 residues. V lost 2 bases to trimming and J lost 6 bases, with 7 bases between them. CDR3 protein: CSVERVSGELFF. The CDR3 bases are TGCAGCGTTGAAAGGGTGTCCGGGGAGCTGTTTTTT.

This sequence joins TRBV12-3 or TRBV12-4 and TRBJ2-7; 8 bases line up with TRBD2. The junction had 11 bases not matched to a gene; V was cut back by 4 bases and J by 6 bases. CDR3 length: 15 residues. The CDR3 protein is CASSSTQASGLEQYF. CDR3 coding DNA: TGTGCCAGCAGTTCGACGCAAGCTAGCGGGCTCGAGCAGTACTTC.

This clonotype was counted many times. The genes are TRBV5-1 and TRBJ2-6; D assignment may be TRBD1 or TRBD2 (5 bases each). Trimming left V 0 bases short and J 4 bases short, with 17 bases between. Germline V lookup: CDR1 SGHRS, CDR2 YFSETQ. CDR3 length: 18 amino acids. In nucleotides, the CDR3 is TGCGCCAGCAGCTTGGCCGGGGCCGGATTTCTGGGGGCCAACGTCCTGACTTTC. Encoded protein: CASSLAGAGFLGANVLTF.

The rearrangement links TRBV19 to TRBJ2-7; no reliable D call. CDR1 and CDR2 from the germline V gene are LNHDA and SQIVND (reference sequence). CDR3 size: 14 residues. Trimming removed 7 bases from V and 0 bases from J, with 13 bases in between. The CDR3 sequence: CASTPQVNSYEQYF. Written as DNA, the CDR3 is TGTGCCAGTACGCCCCAGGTGAACTCCTACGAGCAGTACTTC. Complete variable domain (other parts from reference TRBV19 and TRBJ2-7): DGGITQSPKYLFRKEGQNVTLSCEQNLNHDAMYWYRQDPGQGLRLIYYSQIVNDFQKGDIAEGYSVSREKKESFPLTVTSAQKNPTAFYLCASTPQVNSYEQYFGPGTRLTVT.

This clonotype was detected only a few times. CDR3 region: CASSLANPAFF. CDR3 sequence (DNA): TGTGCCAGCAGCTTAGCCAACCCTGCTTTCTTT. The rearrangement uses TRBV7-8 and TRBJ1-1; D gene ambiguous. The CDR3 totals 11 residues. V gave up 0 bases and J gave up 11 bases, with 7 bases separating them. CDR1 is SGHVS and CDR2 is FQNEAQ in the germline V gene.

This clonotype was detected only a few times. The genes are TRBV11-2 and TRBJ2-2, with TRBD2 as a possible D gene (5 bases). The CDR3 has 13 residues. V was trimmed by 9 bases and J by 0 bases, leaving 8 bases between them. The germline V gene has CDR1 SGHAT and CDR2 FQNNGV. CDR3 amino acids: CASKRTNTGELFF. The DNA for the CDR3 is TGTGCCAGTAAGCGGACGAACACCGGGGAGCTGTTTTTT.

Only a few counts were recorded for this clonotype. This chain connects TRBV5-1 to TRBJ2-1; D may match TRBD1 or TRBD2 (5 bases each). Germline V gene sequence: CDR1 SGHRS, CDR2 YFSETQ. Trimming took off 1 base at V and 0 bases at J, with 11 bases between the two ends. The CDR3 totals 16 residues. The CDR3 sequence is CASSLLWGSSYNEQFF. CDR3 nucleotides: TGCGCCAGCAGCTTGTTGTGGGGGAGCTCCTACAATGAGCAGTTCTTC.

The rearrangement uses TRBV14 and TRBJ1-2; the match to TRBD1 covers 8 bases. Looked up from germline, CDR1 is SGHDN and CDR2 is FVKESK. The CDR3 spans 15 residues. After removal of 5 bases from V and 4 bases from J, the junction contained 9 bases not matched to a gene. The CDR3 here is CASSSDRGGSYGYTF. The CDR3 DNA reads TGTGCCAGCAGCAGCGACAGGGGTGGAAGCTATGGCTACACCTTC.

V gene TRBV10-2 combines with J gene TRBJ2-1, with 12 positions matching TRBD2. Germline CDR1 and CDR2: WSHSY and SAAADI. The CDR3 has 16 amino acids. The trim removed 2 bases at V and 13 bases at J, leaving 12 bases unmatched. This CDR3 is CASSERRTSGKETQFF. The CDR3 region has the DNA TGCGCCAGCAGTGAGCGAAGGACTAGCGGGAAAGAGACCCAGTTCTTC.